Presented here are 14 T cell receptor beta chains from one specimen sequenced in a study of post-analysis software for immune sequencing data. cDNA libraries for TCR beta contained unique molecular identifiers. MiXCR, run by TCRdb on the PCR reads, gives a single entry per CDR3 protein. The sample shows roughly 620,000 distinct CDR3 sequences, 44% of them seen only once. These receptors have no known antigen. Study observations and caveats: Five or six TRBV segments were significantly more frequent in patients than in controls. TRBV5-6, TRBV5-1 and TRBV20-1 were among these segments.

Sequencing was done on a sample of blood. These receptors were collected from a girl aged 10-17 years with multiple sclerosis.

The chain uses TRBV5-1 and TRBJ1-1, with D perhaps TRBD1 (5 bases). From germline, CDR1 is SGHRS and CDR2 YFSETQ. CDR3 size: 13 residues. The ends were cut back, 6 bases at V and 1 base at J, with 10 bases in the middle. The CDR3 reads CASKTGSNTEAFF. DNA for the CDR3: TGCGCCAGCAAAACAGGATCGAACACTGAAGCTTTCTTT.

This clonotype came up a few times. The chain combines TRBV21-1 with TRBJ2-1; TRBD2, the table's D call, lacks a check against the DNA. TRBV21-1 is labeled a pseudogene. The CDR3 is made up of 12 amino acids. In nucleotides, the CDR3 is TGTGCCAGCAGCAAAAGGGAGAATGAGCAGTTCTTC. Its translation: CASSKRENEQFF.

The rearrangement links TRBV12-3 or TRBV12-4 to TRBJ2-5; the match to TRBD2 covers 14 bases. The V gene end was trimmed by 5 bases and the J gene end by 0 bases; junction bases not matched to a gene: 5. The CDR3 covers 17 residues. CDR3 protein: CASSRGLAGAYQETQYF. The CDR3 nucleotides read TGTGCCAGCAGTAGGGGACTAGCGGGGGCCTACCAAGAGACCCAGTACTTC.

The chain employs TRBV5-1 and TRBJ2-7, with D hard to call. Germline lookup yields CDR1 SGHRS and CDR2 YFSETQ. Between the trimmed V and J ends, which lost 0 bases and 2 bases, there was a span of 12 bases. There are 15 residues in the CDR3. This CDR3 is CASSLESVVAYEQYF. In DNA, the CDR3 is TGCGCCAGCAGCTTGGAGAGTGTTGTAGCCTACGAGCAGTACTTC.

This clonotype was seen ten or more times. The chain is built from TRBV12-3 or TRBV12-4 and TRBJ2-1, with D unclear. This CDR3 contains 14 residues. The V and J ends lost 4 bases and 0 bases respectively, with 7 bases between them. The CDR3 DNA reads TGTGCCAGCAGTTCGGGCAGCTCCTACAATGAGCAGTTCTTC. Translation gives CASSSGSSYNEQFF.

The DNA of the CDR3 is TGCGCCAGCAGCGCCGGGTCGGGACAGCAAGCGGATACGCAGTATTTT. It specifies CASSAGSGQQADTQYF. J is TRBJ2-3 and V is TRBV5-1, with TRBD1 matching over 7 bases. The V gene's germline CDR1 is SGHRS and CDR2 YFSETQ. CDR3 length equals 16 residues. V lost 4 bases to trimming and J lost 6 bases; unmatched junction nucleotides: 14.

This clonotype has a handful of counts. The chain joins TRBV14 to TRBJ2-5, with D perhaps given as TRBD1 or TRBD2 (5 bases each). The CDR3 runs 13 residues. Germline loops: CDR1 SGHDN, CDR2 FVKESK. V lost 7 bases and J lost 4, with 13 bases in between. The CDR3 bases are TGTGCCAGCAAGATTGGGGGTGGAGAGACCCAGTACTTC. Its protein product is CASKIGGGETQYF.

This clonotype was observed a handful of times. The V gene is TRBV5-1, the J gene TRBJ1-1; D gene unclear. The V gene's germline CDR1 is SGHRS and CDR2 YFSETQ. V was pared by 4 bases and J by 0 bases, with 10 bases between. The CDR3 consists of 14 residues. The CDR3: CASSASELNTEAFF. The CDR3 DNA reads as TGCGCCAGCAGCGCCTCAGAGCTGAACACTGAAGCTTTCTTT.

The CDR3 protein is CSAPQTATSTDTQYF. The CDR3 nucleotides read TGCAGTGCTCCCCAAACAGCTACTAGCACAGATACGCAGTATTTT. The chain combines TRBV20-1 with TRBJ2-3, with no clear D. CDR3 length: 15 residues. Trimming left V 5 bases short and J 0 bases short, with 15 bases between. Germline loops: CDR1 DFQATT, CDR2 SNEGSKA (reference sequence).

The gene calls are TRBV4-1 and TRBJ1-2; 7 bases are a match to TRBD1. Germline loops: CDR1 MGHRA, CDR2 YSYEKL. V trimming: 4 bases; J trimming: 3 bases; junction bases outside the gene matches: 11. The CDR3 is 16 amino acids. In nucleotides, the CDR3 is TGCGCCAGCAGCCGTCGACCCGGGACAGTCGACTATGGCTACACCTTC. Its translation is CASSRRPGTVDYGYTF.

Points on this clonotype: A read error may account for a junction end that differs from germline. The gene calls are TRBV27 and TRBJ1-4; tentative D call: TRBD1 (5 bases). There are 11 residues in the CDR3. Per germline, CDR1 MNHEY and CDR2 SMNVEV (reference sequence). In DNA form, the CDR3 reads TGCGCCAGCGGCTGGGGGGGAAAACTGTTTTTT. Its translation is CASGWGGKLFF.

V usage is TRBV20-1 and J usage is TRBJ2-1, with TRBD2 matching 8 bases. CDR1 is DFQATT and CDR2 is SNEGSKA in the germline V gene (reference sequence). V was clipped by 5 bases and J by 1 base; unmatched bases: 10. The CDR3 runs 16 residues. DNA of the CDR3: TGCAGTGCTCCTGTGCGAAGCGGGAGATCCTACAATGAGCAGTTCTTC. It is translated as CSAPVRSGRSYNEQFF.

The J gene is TRBJ2-3, the V gene TRBV20-1; perhaps D is TRBD1 or TRBD2 (5 bases each). V was clipped by 3 bases and J by 6 bases, with 10 bases between them. CDR3 length equals 12 residues. Germline V gives CDR1 DFQATT, CDR2 SNEGSKA (reference sequence). In DNA form, the CDR3 reads TGCAGTGCTAGGATGGGGGTGGATACGCAGTATTTT. Amino acids: CSARMGVDTQYF.

This clonotype has just a few counts. CDR3 in DNA: TGTGCCAGCAGTGGCCCCACTAGCGGGGGTGCAGATACGCAGTATTTT. Translation gives CASSGPTSGGADTQYF. The chain links TRBV6-4 to TRBJ2-3; 11 bases map to TRBD2. The CDR3 sequence is 16 residues long. The germline V gene has CDR1 MRHNA and CDR2 SNTAGT. With 4 bases clipped from V and 4 bases from J, the junction kept 7 bases outside the gene matches.